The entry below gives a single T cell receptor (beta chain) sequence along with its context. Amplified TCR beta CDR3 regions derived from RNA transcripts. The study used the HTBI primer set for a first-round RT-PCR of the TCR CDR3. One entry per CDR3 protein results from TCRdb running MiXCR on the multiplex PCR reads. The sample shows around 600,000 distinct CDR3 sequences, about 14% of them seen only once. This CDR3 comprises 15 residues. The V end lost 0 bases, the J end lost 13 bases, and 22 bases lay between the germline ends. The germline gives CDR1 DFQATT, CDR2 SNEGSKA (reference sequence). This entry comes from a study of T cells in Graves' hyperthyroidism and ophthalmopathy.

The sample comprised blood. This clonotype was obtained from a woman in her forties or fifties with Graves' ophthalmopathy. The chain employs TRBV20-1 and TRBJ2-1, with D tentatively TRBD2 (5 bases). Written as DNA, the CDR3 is TGCAGTGCTAGAGAGAGGATTTTGGCGGGCGTGGGACAGTTCTTC. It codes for CSARERILAGVGQFF.